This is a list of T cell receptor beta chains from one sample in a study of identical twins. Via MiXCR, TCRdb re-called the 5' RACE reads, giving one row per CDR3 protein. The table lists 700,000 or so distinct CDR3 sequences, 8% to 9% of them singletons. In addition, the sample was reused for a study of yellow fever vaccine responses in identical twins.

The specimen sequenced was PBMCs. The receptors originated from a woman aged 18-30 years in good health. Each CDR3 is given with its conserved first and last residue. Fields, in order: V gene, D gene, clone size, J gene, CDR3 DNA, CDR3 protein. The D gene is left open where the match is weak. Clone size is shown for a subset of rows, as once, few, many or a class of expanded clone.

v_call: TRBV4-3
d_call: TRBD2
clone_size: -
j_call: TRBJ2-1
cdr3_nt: TGCGCCAGCAGCCAAGATAAGCGGGAGTTGGCATATGAGCAGTTCTTC
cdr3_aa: CASSQDKRELAYEQFF

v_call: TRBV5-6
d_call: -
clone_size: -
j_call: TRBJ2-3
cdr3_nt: TGTGCCAGCAGCTTGGTCGGTAGGAGGTACACAGATACGCAGTATTTT
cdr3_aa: CASSLVGRRYTDTQYF

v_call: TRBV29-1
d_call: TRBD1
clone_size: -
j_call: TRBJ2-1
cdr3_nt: TGCAGCGTTGGTGGGACAGGGGCCTACAATGAGCAGTTCTTC
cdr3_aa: CSVGGTGAYNEQFF

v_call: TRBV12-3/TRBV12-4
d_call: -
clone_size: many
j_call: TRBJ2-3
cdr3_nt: TGTGCCAGCAGTTTAAATGGGGCCACAGATACGCAGTATTTT
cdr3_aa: CASSLNGATDTQYF

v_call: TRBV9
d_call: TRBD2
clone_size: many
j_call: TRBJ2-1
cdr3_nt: TGTGCCAGCAGCGTAGGATTCGGACTAGCTGGCAATGAGCAGTTCTTC
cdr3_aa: CASSVGFGLAGNEQFF

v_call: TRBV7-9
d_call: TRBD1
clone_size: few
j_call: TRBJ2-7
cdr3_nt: TGTGCCAGCAGCTCCTCGACAGGGACGGACTACGAGCAGTACTTC
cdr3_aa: CASSSSTGTDYEQYF

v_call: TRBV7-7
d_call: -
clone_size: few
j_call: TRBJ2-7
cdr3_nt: TGTGCTAGCAGCTTAGCGACAGGTGCCTCCTACGAGCAGTACTTC
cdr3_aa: CASSLATGASYEQYF

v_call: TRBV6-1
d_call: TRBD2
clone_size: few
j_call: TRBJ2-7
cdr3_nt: TGTGCCACACGACCGGGACTAGCGTGGTACGAGCAGTACTTC
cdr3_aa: CATRPGLAWYEQYF

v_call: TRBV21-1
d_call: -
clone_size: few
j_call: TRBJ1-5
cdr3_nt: TGTGCCAGCAAACGGGGGCCAGTTGAAAACAATCAGCCCCAGCATTTT
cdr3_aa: CASKRGPVENNQPQHF

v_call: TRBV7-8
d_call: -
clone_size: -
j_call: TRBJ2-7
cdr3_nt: TGTGCCAGCAGCTCCAGGACAGCCTCCTACGAGCAGTACTTC
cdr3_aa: CASSSRTASYEQYF

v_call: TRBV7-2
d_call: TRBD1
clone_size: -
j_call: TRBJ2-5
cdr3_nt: TGTGCCAGCAGCTTAGCGCAGGGGGAGTCCCAGTACTTC
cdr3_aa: CASSLAQGESQYF

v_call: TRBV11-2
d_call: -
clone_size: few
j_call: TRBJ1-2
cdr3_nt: TGTGCCAGCAGCTCAACTCCGGGAGGCTACACCTTC
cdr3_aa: CASSSTPGGYTF

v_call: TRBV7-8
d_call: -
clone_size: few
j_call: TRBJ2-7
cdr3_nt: TGTGCCAGCAGCTTAGAAAGAAGCCGGGAGCAGTACTTC
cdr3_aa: CASSLERSREQYF

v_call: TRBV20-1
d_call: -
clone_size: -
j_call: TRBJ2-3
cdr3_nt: TGCAGTGCTACCCCTTCCCGGGGGCTTGCTCTCACAGATACGCAGTATTTT
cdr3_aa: CSATPSRGLALTDTQYF

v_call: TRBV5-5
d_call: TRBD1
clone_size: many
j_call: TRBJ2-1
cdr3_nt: TGTGCCAGCAGCTTGACAGGGGGCATCTACAATGAGCAGTTCTTC
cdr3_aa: CASSLTGGIYNEQFF

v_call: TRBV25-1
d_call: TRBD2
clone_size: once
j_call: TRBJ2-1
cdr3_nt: TGTGCCAGCAGAAGACCGGGACTAGGTAATAATAATGAGCAGTTCTTC
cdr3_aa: CASRRPGLGNNNEQFF

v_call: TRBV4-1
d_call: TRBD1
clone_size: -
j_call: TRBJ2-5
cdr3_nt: TGCGCCAGCAGCCAACTAGACAGGGGTCGAGAGACCCAGTACTTC
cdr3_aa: CASSQLDRGRETQYF

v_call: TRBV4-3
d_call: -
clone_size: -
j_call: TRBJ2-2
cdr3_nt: TGCGCCAGCAGCCAAGATACGGTGGCCCCCGATGCCGGGGAGCTGTTTTTT
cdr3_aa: CASSQDTVAPDAGELFF

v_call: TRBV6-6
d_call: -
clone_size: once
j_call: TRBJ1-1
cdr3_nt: TGTGCCAGCAGGCCAGTGAACACTGAAGCTTTCTTT
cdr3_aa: CASRPVNTEAFF

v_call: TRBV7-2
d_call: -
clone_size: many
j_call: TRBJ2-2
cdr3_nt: TGTGCCAGCAGCTTAAAGGCACAATACACCGGGGAGCTGTTTTTT
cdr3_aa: CASSLKAQYTGELFF

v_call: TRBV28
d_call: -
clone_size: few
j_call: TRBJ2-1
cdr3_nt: TGTGCCAGCAGCTCGGGGATCCGGGGCAATGAGCAGTTCTTC
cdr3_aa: CASSSGIRGNEQFF

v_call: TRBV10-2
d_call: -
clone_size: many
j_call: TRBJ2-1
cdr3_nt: TGCGCCAGCAGTGACAGACTCTCCTACAATGAGCAGTTCTTC
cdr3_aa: CASSDRLSYNEQFF

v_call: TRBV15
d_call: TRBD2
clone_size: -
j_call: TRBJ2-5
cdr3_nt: TGTGCCACCAGCAGAACCGGGACTAGCGGGAAGGAGACCCAGTACTTC
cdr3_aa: CATSRTGTSGKETQYF

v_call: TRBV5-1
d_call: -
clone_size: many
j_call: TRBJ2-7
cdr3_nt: TGCGCCAGCAGCTTGGAGAGTCGACGTTCAGCCGGGGGAGTATACGAGCAGTACTTC
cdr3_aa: CASSLESRRSAGGVYEQYF